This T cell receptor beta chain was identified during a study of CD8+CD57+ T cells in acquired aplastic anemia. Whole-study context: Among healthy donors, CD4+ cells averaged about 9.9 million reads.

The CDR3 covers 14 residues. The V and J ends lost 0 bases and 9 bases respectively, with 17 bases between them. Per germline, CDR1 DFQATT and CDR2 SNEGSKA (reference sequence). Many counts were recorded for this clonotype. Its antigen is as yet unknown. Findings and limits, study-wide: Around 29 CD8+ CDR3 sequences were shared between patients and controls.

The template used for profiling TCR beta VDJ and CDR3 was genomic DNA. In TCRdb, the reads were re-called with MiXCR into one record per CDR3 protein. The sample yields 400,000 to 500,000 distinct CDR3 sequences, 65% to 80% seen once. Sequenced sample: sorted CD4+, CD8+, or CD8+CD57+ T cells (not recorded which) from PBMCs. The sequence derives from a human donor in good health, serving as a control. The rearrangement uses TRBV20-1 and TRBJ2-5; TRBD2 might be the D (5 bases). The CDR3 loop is CSARDPWRAAAQYF. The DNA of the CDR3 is TGCAGTGCTAGAGATCCGTGGCGGGCCGCGGCCCAGTACTTC.